This T cell receptor (beta chain) derives from a study of cytomegalovirus exposure and HLA in healthy donors. Primers for the PCR totalled 60 Vbeta and 13 Jbeta. TCRdb's copy holds only in-frame clones and misses some; the assay was immunoSEQ multiplex PCR. This sample yields about 160,000 clones, of which roughly 78% are seen a single time; just over 3% belongs to the top ten. Comment on this clone: Its specificity is not known.

The CDR3 has 15 amino acids. The V end was cut by 2 bases, the J end by 1 base, with 9 bases between. Germline V gives CDR1 MDHEN, CDR2 SYDVKM. Regarding the study as a whole: Overall, around 150 TCR beta chains were annotated as cytomegalovirus-associated.

This chain uses TRBV28 with TRBJ1-5, with a weak D call TRBD1 (5 bases). The sample was PBMCs. The TCR comes from a woman aged 40 to 50 in good health and CMV-seronegative. CDR3: CASSLNRLSNQPQHF. CDR3 bases: TGTGCCAGCAGTTTAAACAGGCTAAGCAATCAGCCCCAGCATTTT.